The 5 T cell receptor beta chains presented below share a single source sample, sequenced in a study of early T cells in non-severe SARS-CoV-2 infection. A single record per CDR3 protein comes from TCRdb applying MiXCR to the 5' RACE reads. The table records tens of thousands of distinct CDR3 sequences, less than 8% of them present only once. Sequencing was performed on whole blood. The receptors derive from an adult who was a healthcare worker with PCR-confirmed SARS-CoV-2 infection or an uninfected control (not recorded which).

This clonotype has only a few counts. The chain joins TRBV29-1 to TRBJ2-7, with TRBD1 matching over 7 bases. The CDR3 has 13 amino acids. The germline CDR1 and CDR2 sequences are SQVTM and ANQGSEA. V shed 0 bases, J shed 7 bases, and the junction held 6 bases outside the gene matches. The CDR3 coding sequence is TGCAGCGTTGAAGAGACAGGGTATGGAGAGCAGTACTTC. Amino acids: CSVEETGYGEQYF.

The chain joins TRBV15 to TRBJ1-5; 8 bases fit TRBD1. In germline, CDR1 is LNHNV, CDR2 YYDKDF (reference sequence). There are 14 residues in the CDR3. Trimming took 5 bases from V and 3 from J; bases not matched to a gene: 3. The CDR3 nucleotides are TGTGCCACCAGCGGGACAGGTCCCAATCAGCCCCAGCATTTT. Translated: CATSGTGPNQPQHF.

This clonotype was seen ten or more times. V usage is TRBV5-1 and J usage is TRBJ2-6; D unresolved. The CDR3 contains 13 residues. Germline CDR1 SGHRS, CDR2 YFSETQ. Deletions cut 4 bases from V and 4 bases from J, with 6 bases between. CDR3 in DNA: TGCGCCAGCAGCGATGGAGGGGCCAACGTCCTGACTTTC. Translating gives CASSDGGANVLTF.

This clonotype has more than one count but fewer than ten. The chain couples TRBV28 to TRBJ1-5, with D uncertain. CDR1 is MDHEN and CDR2 is SYDVKM in the germline V gene. The length of the CDR3 is 16 residues. Trimming took off 2 bases at V and 3 bases at J, with 14 bases between the two ends. The DNA of the CDR3 is TGTGCCAGCAGTTTAGCGGAGACATGGGCCAATCAGCCCCAGCATTTT. Translating it yields CASSLAETWANQPQHF.

This clonotype has just a few counts. The chain joins TRBV9 to TRBJ1-2; D is unclear. The CDR3 has 15 amino acids. Germline loops: CDR1 SGDLS, CDR2 YYNGEE. The V end was cut by 0 bases, the J end by 0 bases, with 9 bases between. In DNA form, the CDR3 reads TGTGCCAGCAGCGTAGAGGGAAGAACTAACTATGGCTACACCTTC. Translating it yields CASSVEGRTNYGYTF.